What follows describes a single T cell receptor beta chain. These data are taken from a study of blood T cell repertoires in COVID-19. Study information: PBMCs, B-cell-depleted T cells, or T cells were the source of the cDNA or gDNA that made up the material.

In germline, CDR1 is MNHEY, CDR2 SMNVEV (reference sequence). The V end was cut by 3 bases, the J end by 2 bases, with 12 bases between. The CDR3 sequence is 15 residues long. Original processing notes: Amplification of reference gene primers provided the estimated nucleated cell counts. Produced via immunoSEQ multiplex PCR; TCRdb's table is partial and in-frame only. V, J and clone size derive from that table, while D and trimming were established from the DNA sequence. The sample comprises about 19,000 clones, approximately 90% of which are singletons, and 15% to 20% rests with the top ten. Sequenced sample: peripheral blood. The source of this sequence is a human donor in a cohort sampled during active COVID-19. The V and J genes are TRBV27 and TRBJ2-3; no clear D. CDR3 nucleotide sequence: TGTGCCAGCAGTTTCGACCTAGGCCTCACAGATACGCAGTATTTT. Translating gives CASSFDLGLTDTQYF.